Presented here are 14 T cell receptor beta chains from one specimen sequenced in a study of blood T cells in healthy people across ages. Using a J-beta primer mix together with a sample-barcoded 5' primer, a second PCR was run for about 7 to 12 cycles. TCRdb processed the 5' RACE reads anew with MiXCR; each CDR3 protein has one entry. The sample shows about 590,000 distinct CDR3 sequences, 25% to 30% of them seen only once. Sequenced: blood. The source of these receptors is an elderly woman in good health.

This sequence joins TRBV5-4 and TRBJ1-1; D gene unclear. Trimming left V 7 bases short and J 3 bases short, with 19 bases between. The germline CDR1 and CDR2 sequences are SGHNT and YYREEE (reference sequence). This CDR3 contains 15 residues. The CDR3 loop is CASSEGGYVDTEAFF. The CDR3 DNA follows: TGTGCCAGCTCGGAAGGAGGGTATGTGGACACTGAAGCTTTCTTT.

This clonotype was seen a single time. The chain combines TRBV7-2 with TRBJ2-1; no definite D call. The V gene lost 5 bases and the J gene lost 7 bases, with 9 bases spanning the gap. This CDR3 spans 12 amino acids. Per the germline V gene, CDR1 is SGHTA and CDR2 is FQGNSA. The CDR3 protein is CASSRPPNEQFF. CDR3 coding DNA: TGTGCCAGCAGCCGGCCTCCTAATGAGCAGTTCTTC.

This clonotype was seen repeatedly, ten times or more. The CDR3 region is CAWSKGGRNQPQHF. CDR3 nucleotide sequence: TGTGCCTGGAGTAAGGGGGGGCGGAATCAGCCCCAGCATTTT. The chain joins TRBV30 to TRBJ1-5; weak D call: TRBD1 (6 bases). CDR3 length: 14 residues. In germline, CDR1 is GTSNPN, CDR2 SVGIG (reference sequence). The V end was cut by 2 bases, the J end by 4 bases, with 12 bases between.

This clonotype appeared many times. The chain has TRBV18 and TRBJ2-5; 9 bases align to TRBD1. The end of the DNA is better explained by TRBJ2-7, so the J call may be wrong. CDR3 length equals 14 residues. CDR1 and CDR2 (germline): KGHSH, LQKENI. CDR3 sequence (DNA): TGTGCCAGCTCTCCAAGGAGGACAGGGGACGAGCAGTACTTC. Translation gives CASSPRRTGDEQYF.

This clonotype was picked up one time. The rearrangement joins TRBV20-1 to TRBJ1-2; 7 nucleotides match TRBD1. The CDR3 consists of 14 residues. V gave up 2 bases and J gave up 4 bases; unmatched junction bases: 7. Per the germline V gene, CDR1 is DFQATT and CDR2 is SNEGSKA (reference sequence). The CDR3 DNA reads TGCAGTGCTAGATTCCCCGACAGGGTCTATGGCTACACCTTC. This translates into CSARFPDRVYGYTF.

This chain connects TRBV5-1 to TRBJ1-1, with D perhaps TRBD1 (5 bases). V was trimmed by 0 bases and J by 2 bases, leaving 14 bases between them. Per the germline V gene, CDR1 is SGHRS and CDR2 is YFSETQ. The CDR3 covers 16 residues. The CDR3 DNA is TGCGCCAGCAGCTTGGGCGCAGGGTGGGGAAACACTGAAGCTTTCTTT. This gives the protein CASSLGAGWGNTEAFF.

This clonotype showed up many times. The chain joins TRBV6-5 to TRBJ2-3; 7 bases match TRBD1. The CDR3 loop spans 14 amino acids. The germline gives CDR1 MNHEY, CDR2 SVGAGI. V shed 5 bases and J 10 bases; nucleotides not matched to a gene: 12. DNA of the CDR3: TGTGCCAGCAGTACCTACACAGGGGATGGAGCGCAGTATTTT. This sequence encodes CASSTYTGDGAQYF.

Remarks on this clonotype: This may be a read error: a much more frequent sequence differs by one nucleotide. Because it lacks the conserved phenylalanine or tryptophan at the end, this CDR3 is likely a read error. DNA of the CDR3: TGCGCCAGCAGCTTCTCAGGGGATAAAGAGACCCAGTACCTC. Protein product: CASSFSGDKETQYL. The rearrangement joins TRBV5-1 to TRBJ2-5, with TRBD1 as a possible D gene (6 bases). Trimming took 2 bases from V and 3 from J, leaving 11 bases between them. This CDR3 has 14 residues. Per germline, CDR1 SGHRS and CDR2 YFSETQ.

On this clonotype: Just one base apart from a much larger clone, this may be a read error. This rearrangement joins TRBV20-1 to TRBJ2-4, with a weak D call TRBD1 (5 bases). The J call may not be correct, given that the DNA end is closer to TRBJ2-7. Germline loops: CDR1 DFQATT, CDR2 SNEGSKA (reference sequence). CDR3 size: 14 residues. The CDR3 is CSARDIDRCYEQYF. CDR3 nucleotides: TGCAGTGCTAGAGATATCGACAGATGCTACGAGCAGTACTTC.

This clonotype was seen repeatedly, ten times or more. The V call is TRBV6-2 or TRBV6-3, the J call TRBJ2-7, with D unclear. The V end was cut by 4 bases, the J end by 0 bases, with 7 bases between. CDR1 MNHEY and CDR2 SVGEGT come from the germline V gene. The CDR3 is made up of 13 amino acids. The chain's CDR3 is CASSSPFSYEQYF. Written as DNA, the CDR3 is TGTGCCAGCAGTTCCCCTTTCTCCTACGAGCAGTACTTC.

This clonotype was seen a handful of times. This chain uses TRBV30 with TRBJ1-2; 7 bases line up with TRBD1. Unmatched junction bases numbered 3, after V lost 5 bases and J lost 0 bases. The CDR3 length is 13 residues. CDR1 and CDR2 from the germline V gene are GTSNPN and SVGIG (reference sequence). CDR3 residues: CAWRQGTNYGYTF. CDR3 DNA: TGTGCCTGGCGACAGGGAACTAACTATGGCTACACCTTC.

V gene TRBV5-1 combines with J gene TRBJ2-1; 7 positions agree with TRBD1. Germline CDR1 and CDR2: SGHRS and YFSETQ. The CDR3 is 15 residues long. With V trimmed by 2 bases and J by 5 bases, 7 bases remained unmatched. The CDR3 DNA follows: TGCGCCAGCAGCTTCCGAGGGGGCAGTGACAATGAGCAGTTCTTC. Translation gives CASSFRGGSDNEQFF.

This clonotype was seen a few times. The chain carries TRBV5-6 and TRBJ2-2, with D unclear. This CDR3 comprises 13 residues. The V end lost 2 bases, the J end lost 6 bases, and 8 bases lay between the germline ends. Germline CDR1 reads SGHDT; CDR2 reads YYEEEE. The CDR3 bases are TGTGCCAGCAGCTTACCGGCCTCCGGGGAGCTGTTTTTT. Protein: CASSLPASGELFF.

This clonotype was seen a few times. A read error may explain this, as a much larger clone is one base away. The chain couples TRBV30 to TRBJ2-7; D call uncertain. The V gene's germline CDR1 is GTSNPN and CDR2 SVGIG (reference sequence). This CDR3 is built from 15 residues. In DNA form, the CDR3 reads TGTGCCTGGAGTACTGACTGGACCGCCCCCTACGGGCAGTACTTC. This sequence encodes CAWSTDWTAPYGQYF.